This T cell receptor (beta chain) was obtained from a study of shared clonotypes between healthy human individuals. CDR3 length: 16 residues. V dropped 5 bases and J dropped 3 bases, with 18 bases sitting between them. CDR1 and CDR2 (germline): MNHEY, SMNVEV (reference sequence). Naive CD8 cells were CD45RO-negative, positively selected for CCR7, excluding terminally differentiated effector memory CD45RA+ cells. Whole-study results and caveats: What naive subsets generally showed was a larger estimated richness than memory subsets showed.

Genomic DNA of every subset was divided equally among multiple immunoSEQ plates. Repertoires were generated with immunoSEQ multiplex PCR, while TCRdb's copy carries only in-frame clones and drops some. The data hold some 2 million clones, with 85% to 95% observed a single time. In the case of this clone: Antigen specificity is unknown.

This receptor was taken from a man younger than 35 in good health. The chain combines TRBV27 with TRBJ2-3; either TRBD1 or TRBD2 may supply D (7 bases each). The sample taken for sequencing was naive CD8+ T cells sorted from blood. CDR3 DNA: TGTGCCAGCAGTCCCCAAGACAGGGAGGGGACAGATACGCAGTATTTT. As protein: CASSPQDREGTDTQYF.